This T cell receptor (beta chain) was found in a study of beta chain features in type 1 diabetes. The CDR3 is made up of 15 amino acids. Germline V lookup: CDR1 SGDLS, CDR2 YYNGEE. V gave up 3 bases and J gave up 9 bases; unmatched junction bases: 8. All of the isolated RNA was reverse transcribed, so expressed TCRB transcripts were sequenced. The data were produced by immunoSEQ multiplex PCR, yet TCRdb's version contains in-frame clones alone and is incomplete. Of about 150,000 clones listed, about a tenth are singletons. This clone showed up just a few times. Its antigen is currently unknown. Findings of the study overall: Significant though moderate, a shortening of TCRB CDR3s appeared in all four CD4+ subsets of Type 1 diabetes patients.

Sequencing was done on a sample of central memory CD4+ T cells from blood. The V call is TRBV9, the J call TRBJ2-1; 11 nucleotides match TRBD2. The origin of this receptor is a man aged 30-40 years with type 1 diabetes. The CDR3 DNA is TGTGCCAGCAGCGCAACTAGCGGGAGTGATAGTGAGCAGTTCTTC. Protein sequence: CASSATSGSDSEQFF.